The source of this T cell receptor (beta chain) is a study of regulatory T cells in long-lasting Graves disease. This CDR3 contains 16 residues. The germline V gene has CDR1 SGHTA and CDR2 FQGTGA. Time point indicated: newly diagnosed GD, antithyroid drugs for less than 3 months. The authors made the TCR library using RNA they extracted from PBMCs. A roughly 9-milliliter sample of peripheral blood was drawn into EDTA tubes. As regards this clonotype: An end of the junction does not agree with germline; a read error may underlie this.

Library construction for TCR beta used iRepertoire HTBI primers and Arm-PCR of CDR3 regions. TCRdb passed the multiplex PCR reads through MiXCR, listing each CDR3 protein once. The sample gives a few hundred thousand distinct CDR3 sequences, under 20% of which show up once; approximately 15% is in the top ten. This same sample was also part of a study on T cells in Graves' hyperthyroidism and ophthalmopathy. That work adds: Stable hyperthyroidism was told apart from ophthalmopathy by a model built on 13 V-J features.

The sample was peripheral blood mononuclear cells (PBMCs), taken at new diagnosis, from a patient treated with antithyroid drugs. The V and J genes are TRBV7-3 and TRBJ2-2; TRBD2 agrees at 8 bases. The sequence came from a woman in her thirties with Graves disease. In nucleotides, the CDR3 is TGTGCCAGCAGCTTACGGGAGGGAGGGTACACCGGGGAGCCGTTTTTT. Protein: CASSLREGGYTGEPFF.